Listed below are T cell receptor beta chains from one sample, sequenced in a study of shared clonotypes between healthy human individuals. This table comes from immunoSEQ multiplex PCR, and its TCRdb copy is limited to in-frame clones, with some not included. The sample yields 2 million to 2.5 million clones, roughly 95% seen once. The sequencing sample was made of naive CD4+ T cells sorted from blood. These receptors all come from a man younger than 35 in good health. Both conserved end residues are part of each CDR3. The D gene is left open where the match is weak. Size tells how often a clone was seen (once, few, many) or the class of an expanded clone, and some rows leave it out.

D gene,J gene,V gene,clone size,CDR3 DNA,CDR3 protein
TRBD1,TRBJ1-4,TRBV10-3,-,TGTGCCATCAGTGCACAGGGGGCAACTAATGAAAAACTGTTTTTT,CAISAQGATNEKLFF
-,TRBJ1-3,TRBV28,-,TGTGCCAGCTTACCCAACGGCTCTGGAAACACCATATATTTT,CASLPNGSGNTIYF
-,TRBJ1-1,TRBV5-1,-,TGCGCCAGCAGCTCTCTTGAGAACACTGAAGCTTTCTTT,CASSSLENTEAFF
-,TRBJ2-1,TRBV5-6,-,TGTGCCAGCAGCTTGAGGGGACTCTGGCAGCACAATGAGCAGTTCTTC,CASSLRGLWQHNEQFF
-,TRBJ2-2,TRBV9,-,TGTGCCAGCAGCGTTCAGGGTAACACCGGGGAGCTGTTTTTT,CASSVQGNTGELFF
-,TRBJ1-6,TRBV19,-,TGTGCCAGTATGGGCGGGAGCTCCTATAATTCACCCCTCCACTTT,CASMGGSSYNSPLHF
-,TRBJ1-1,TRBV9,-,TGTGCCAGCAGCGTAGCTAGGCACATTAACACTGAAGCTTTCTTT,CASSVARHINTEAFF
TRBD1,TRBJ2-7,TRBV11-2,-,TGTGCCAGCAGCTTAGACCAGGGGGAACCCTACGAGCAGTACTTC,CASSLDQGEPYEQYF
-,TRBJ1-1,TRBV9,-,TGTGCCAGCAGCGCCCAGGATGTCACTGAAGCTTTCTTT,CASSAQDVTEAFF
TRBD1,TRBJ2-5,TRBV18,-,TGTGCCAGCTCACCCTCAGGGGGTCAAGAGACCCAGTACTTC,CASSPSGGQETQYF
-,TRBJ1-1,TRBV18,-,TGTGCCAGCTCACCCCTACAGGGTACGGACACTGAAGCTTTCTTT,CASSPLQGTDTEAFF
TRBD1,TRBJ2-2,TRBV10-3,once,TGTGCCATCAGTGAGTCAGAAGGGGGCCGTACCGGGGAGCTGTTTTTT,CAISESEGGRTGELFF
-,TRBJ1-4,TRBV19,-,TGTGCCAGTACAGGGCAGGGAGGAAAACTGTTTTTT,CASTGQGGKLFF
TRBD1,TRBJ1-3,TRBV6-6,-,TGTGCCAGCACCGAAACAGGGGTTGGAAACACCATATATTTT,CASTETGVGNTIYF
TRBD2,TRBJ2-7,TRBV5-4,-,TGTGCCAGCAGCCACGGGGGGGCGGTATCCTACGAGCAGTACTTC,CASSHGGAVSYEQYF
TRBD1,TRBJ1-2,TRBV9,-,TGTGCCAGCAGCGTCGGGACAGGCGGCTATGGCTACACCTTC,CASSVGTGGYGYTF
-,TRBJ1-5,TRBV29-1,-,TGCAGCGTTGAAGATCCGGGGGAGCCCCAGCATTTT,CSVEDPGEPQHF
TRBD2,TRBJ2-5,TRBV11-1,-,TGTGCCAGCAGCGGCCCGGGACTAGCGGAAGAGACCCAGTACTTC,CASSGPGLAEETQYF
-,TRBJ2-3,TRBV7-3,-,TGTGCCAGCAGCTTAACGGCGGCAGGCACAGATACGCAGTATTTT,CASSLTAAGTDTQYF
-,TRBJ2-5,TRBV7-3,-,TGTGCCAGCAGCTTAAATGGGCTCCAAGAGACCCAGTACTTC,CASSLNGLQETQYF
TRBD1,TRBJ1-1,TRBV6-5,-,TGTGCCAGCAGCCGCGGACAGGGTCTGAACACTGAAGCTTTCTTT,CASSRGQGLNTEAFF
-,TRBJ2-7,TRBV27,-,TGTGCCAGCAGTCCCTTCCGTCCTTCCTACGAGCAGTACTTC,CASSPFRPSYEQYF
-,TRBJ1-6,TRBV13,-,TGTGCCAGCAGCTTATTTGGTGTGGACCCGAGCTCCTATAATTCACCCCTCCACTTT,CASSLFGVDPSSYNSPLHF
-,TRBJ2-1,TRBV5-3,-,TGTGCCAGAAGCCACATGAGGCGGGGGCGCTACAATGAGCAGTTCTTC,CARSHMRRGRYNEQFF
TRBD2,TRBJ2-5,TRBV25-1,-,TGTGCCAGCAGTGGAACGGGGGGGAGGGAGACCCAGTACTTC,CASSGTGGRETQYF
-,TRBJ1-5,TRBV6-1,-,TGTGCCAGCAGTGAAGCAAGGCAATTTAGCAATCAGCCCCAGCATTTT,CASSEARQFSNQPQHF
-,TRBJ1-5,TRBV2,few,TGTGCCAGCAGTGGGCAGGGGAATCAGCCCCAGCATTTT,CASSGQGNQPQHF
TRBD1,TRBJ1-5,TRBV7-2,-,TGTGCCAGCAGCGGCCGGGACAGGAAAAATCAGCCCCAGCATTTT,CASSGRDRKNQPQHF
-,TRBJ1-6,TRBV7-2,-,TGTGCCAGCAGCCGGTCTCGAGTTTCACCCCTCCACTTT,CASSRSRVSPLHF
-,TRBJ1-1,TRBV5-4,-,TGTGCCAGCAGCTTGAAGGGATCGGGCACTGAAGCTTTCTTT,CASSLKGSGTEAFF
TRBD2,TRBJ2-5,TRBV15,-,TGTGCCACCAGCCCCATGGGACTAAAAGAGACCCAGTACTTC,CATSPMGLKETQYF
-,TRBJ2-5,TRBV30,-,TGTGCCTGGAAAGCGGGCTTAGCGTACCAAGAGACCCAGTACTTC,CAWKAGLAYQETQYF
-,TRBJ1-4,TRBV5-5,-,TGTGCCAGCAGAAGTGGGCCAACTAATGAAAAACTGTTTTTT,CASRSGPTNEKLFF
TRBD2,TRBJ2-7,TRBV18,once,TGTGCCAGCTCAGCTTCCGGGGGGTACGAGCAGTACTTC,CASSASGGYEQYF
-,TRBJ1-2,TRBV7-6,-,TGTGCCAGCAGCTTACAGGCAACCAACTATGGCTACACCTTC,CASSLQATNYGYTF
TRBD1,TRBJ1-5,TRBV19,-,TGTGCCAGTACCCTAAATCCAACAGGGGGGAGCAATCAGCCCCAGCATTTT,CASTLNPTGGSNQPQHF
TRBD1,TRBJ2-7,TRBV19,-,TGTGCCAGTGGACAGGGAGGTCCTTCCTACGAGCAGTACTTC,CASGQGGPSYEQYF
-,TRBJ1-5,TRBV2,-,TGTGCCAGCAGGGAAATGGGGCAGCCCCAGCATTTT,CASREMGQPQHF
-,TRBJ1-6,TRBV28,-,TGTGCCAGCAGTTTAGTCACAGGGTCGGATTCACCCCTCCACTTT,CASSLVTGSDSPLHF
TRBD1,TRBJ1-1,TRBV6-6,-,TGTGCCAGCTTCCTCTTGGGACAGGGGAACACTGAAGCTTTCTTT,CASFLLGQGNTEAFF
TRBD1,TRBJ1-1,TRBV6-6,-,TGTGCCAGCAGGGGACAGGGGACGAACACTGAAGCTTTCTTT,CASRGQGTNTEAFF
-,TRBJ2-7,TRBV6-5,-,TGTGCCAGCAGTTACTCTCGCGGCCCGTCCTACGAGCAGTACTTC,CASSYSRGPSYEQYF
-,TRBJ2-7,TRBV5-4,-,TGTGCCAGCAGCTTGACCGGGGCCCGGACTCCCTACGAGCAGTACTTC,CASSLTGARTPYEQYF
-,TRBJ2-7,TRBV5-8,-,TGTGCCAGCAGCTGGGGCGTAGTGGGGGCGTCCTACGAGCAGTACTTC,CASSWGVVGASYEQYF
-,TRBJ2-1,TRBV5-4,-,TGTGCCAGCAGCTTGGGAGTCCAACCTGAGCAGTTCTTC,CASSLGVQPEQFF
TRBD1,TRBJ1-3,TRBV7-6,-,TGTGCCAGCAGCGATCCGACAGGGATAGGAAACACCATATATTTT,CASSDPTGIGNTIYF
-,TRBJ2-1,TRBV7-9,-,TGTGCCAGCAGCTTAGTACCCTCCAATGAGCAGTTCTTC,CASSLVPSNEQFF